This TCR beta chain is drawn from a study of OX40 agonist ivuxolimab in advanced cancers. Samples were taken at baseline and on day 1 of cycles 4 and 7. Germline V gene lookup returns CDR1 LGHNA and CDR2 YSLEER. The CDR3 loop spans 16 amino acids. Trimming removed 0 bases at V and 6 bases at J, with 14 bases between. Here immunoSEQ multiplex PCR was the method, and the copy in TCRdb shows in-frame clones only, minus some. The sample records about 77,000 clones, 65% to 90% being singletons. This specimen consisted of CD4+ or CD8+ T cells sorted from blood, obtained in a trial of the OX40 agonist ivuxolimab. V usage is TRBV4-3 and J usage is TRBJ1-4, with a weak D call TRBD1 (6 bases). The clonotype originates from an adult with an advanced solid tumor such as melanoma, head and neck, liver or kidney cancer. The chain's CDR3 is CASSQDKGGGDEKLFF. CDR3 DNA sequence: TGCGCCAGCAGCCAAGATAAAGGAGGGGGGGATGAAAAACTGTTTTTT.